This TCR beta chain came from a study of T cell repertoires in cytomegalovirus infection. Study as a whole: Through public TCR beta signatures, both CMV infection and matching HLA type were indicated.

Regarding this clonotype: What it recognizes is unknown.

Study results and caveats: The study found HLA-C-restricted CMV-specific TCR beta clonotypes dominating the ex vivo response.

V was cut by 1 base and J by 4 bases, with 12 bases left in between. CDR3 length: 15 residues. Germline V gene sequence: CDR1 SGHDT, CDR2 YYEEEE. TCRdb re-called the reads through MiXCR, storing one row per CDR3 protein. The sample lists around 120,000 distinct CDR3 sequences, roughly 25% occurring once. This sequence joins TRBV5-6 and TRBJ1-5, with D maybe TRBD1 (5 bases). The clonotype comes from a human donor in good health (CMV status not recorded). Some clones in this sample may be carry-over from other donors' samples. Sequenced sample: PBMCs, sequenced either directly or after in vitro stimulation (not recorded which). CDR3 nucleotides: TGTGCCAGCAGCTTGATAGGGGACGATAATCAGCCCCAGCATTTT. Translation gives CASSLIGDDNQPQHF.